Listed here are 17 T cell receptor beta chains from one sample, sequenced in a study of human thymus T cells. TCRdb's table, derived via immunoSEQ multiplex PCR, lists solely in-frame clones and lacks some. This table holds 35,000 to 55,000 clones, nearly 95% found once. Sequencing was done on a sample of blood. The receptor source for this set is a boy under three years old with a congenital heart defect but otherwise immunologically healthy.

The chain employs TRBV6-1 and TRBJ2-7, with 7 bases matching TRBD1. After removal of 6 bases from V and 2 bases from J, the junction contained 4 bases not matched to a gene. The CDR3 runs to 13 residues. Germline V gene lookup returns CDR1 MNHNS and CDR2 SASEGT. The CDR3 DNA sequence: TGTGCCAGCAGCAGGGGGTTCACCTACGAGCAGTACTTC. Its protein is CASSRGFTYEQYF.

The genes are TRBV5-1 and TRBJ2-5, with 11 bases that match TRBD2. CDR1 and CDR2 from the germline V gene are SGHRS and YFSETQ. The CDR3 runs 15 residues. V shed 0 bases and J 6 bases; nucleotides not matched to a gene: 4. The CDR3 coding sequence is TGCGCCAGCAGCTTGGGAGTAGCGGGGGGGCAGACCCAGTACTTC. It yields the protein CASSLGVAGGQTQYF.

This chain joins TRBV7-2 and TRBJ2-4; possibly TRBD1 or TRBD2 for D (5 bases each). The germline V gene encodes CDR1 SGHTA and CDR2 FQGNSA. Trimming stripped 0 bases from V and 9 bases from J, with 9 bases between. The CDR3 is 13 amino acids. CDR3 sequence (DNA): TGTGCCAGCAGCTTAGCGCCAGGGAGCATTCAGTACTTC. It yields the protein CASSLAPGSIQYF.

The chain employs TRBV9 and TRBJ1-2; perhaps TRBD1 as D (6 bases). The CDR3 length is 17 residues. V dropped 4 bases and J dropped 0 bases, with 19 bases sitting between them. Germline V gene data show CDR1 as SGDLS and CDR2 as YYNGEE. The CDR3: CASSPRAGEVANYGYTF. As DNA, the CDR3 is TGTGCCAGCAGCCCCCGGGCAGGGGAAGTGGCTAACTATGGCTACACCTTC. The full variable domain, with the rest looked up from reference TRBV9 and TRBJ1-2, is DSGVTQTPKHLITATGQRVTLRCSPRSGDLSVYWYQQSLDQGLQFLIQYYNGEERAKGNILERFSAQQFPDLHSELNLSSLELGDSALYFCASSPRAGEVANYGYTFGSGTRLTVV.

CDR3 nucleotides: TGCAGCGTTGATCGGGAAACAGGGAGTACGCAGTATTTT. The encoded protein is CSVDRETGSTQYF. The V gene is TRBV29-1, the J gene TRBJ2-3, with D possibly TRBD1 on 6 matching bases. V gave up 3 bases and J gave up 8 bases, with 15 bases separating them. Germline V CDR1 and CDR2: SQVTM, ANQGSEA. This CDR3 has 13 amino acids.

This chain connects TRBV15 to TRBJ2-1; no firm D call. The ends were cut back, 1 base at V and 0 bases at J, with 16 bases in the middle. This CDR3 is built from 18 residues. The germline V gene encodes CDR1 LNHNV and CDR2 YYDKDF (reference sequence). CDR3 bases: TGTGCCACCAGCAGAGGCAGCCTTACAGAGAGCTCCTACAATGAGCAGTTCTTC. Residues: CATSRGSLTESSYNEQFF. The whole variable domain, filled in from reference TRBV15 and TRBJ2-1, reads DAMVIQNPRYQVTQFGKPVTLSCSQTLNHNVMYWYQQKSSQAPKLLFHYYDKDFNNEADTPDNFQSRRPNTSFCFLDIRSPGLGDTAMYLCATSRGSLTESSYNEQFFGPGTRLTVL.

This clone was counted only a few times. V is TRBV18 and J is TRBJ1-1, with D unresolved. This CDR3 has 14 residues. The germline CDR1 and CDR2 sequences are KGHSH and LQKENI. Trimming shortened V by 3 bases and J by 6 bases, and 14 bases separated the two germline ends. The CDR3 spells CASSPRQQIAEAFF. CDR3 sequence (DNA): TGTGCCAGCTCACCCAGGCAGCAGATCGCTGAAGCTTTCTTT. The entire variable domain, with the rest obtained from reference TRBV18 and TRBJ1-1, is as follows: NAGVMQNPRHLVRRRGQEARLRCSPMKGHSHVYWYRQLPEEGLKFMVYLQKENIIDESGMPKERFSAEFPKEGPSILRIQQVVRGDSAAYFCASSPRQQIAEAFFGQGTRLTVV.

V usage is TRBV19 and J usage is TRBJ2-2, with D maybe TRBD2 (6 bases). Germline CDR1 is LNHDA and CDR2 is SQIVND (reference sequence). This CDR3 is 15 amino acids long. V lost 3 bases and J lost 2, with 10 bases in between. DNA of the CDR3: TGTGCCAGTAGTATTCTAGCGACCAACACCGGGGAGCTGTTTTTT. It yields the protein CASSILATNTGELFF.

This clone was detected only once. The CDR3 reads CASSLGPSSYEQYF. The CDR3, as DNA: TGTGCCAGCAGCTTAGGGCCTAGCTCCTACGAGCAGTACTTC. The chain carries TRBV11-2 and TRBJ2-7, with unresolved D. V lost 1 base and J lost 0, with 7 bases in between. The CDR3 is 14 amino acids. In germline, CDR1 is SGHAT, CDR2 FQNNGV. Full variable domain (rest looked up from reference TRBV11-2 and TRBJ2-7): EAGVAQSPRYKIIEKRQSVAFWCNPISGHATLYWYQQILGQGPKLLIQFQNNGVVDDSQLPKDRFSAERLKGVDSTLKIQPAKLEDSAVYLCASSLGPSSYEQYFGPGTRLTVT.

V gene TRBV7-2 combines with J gene TRBJ2-3; D not certain. V dropped 3 bases and J dropped 0 bases, with 10 bases sitting between them. Looked up from germline, CDR1 is SGHTA and CDR2 is FQGNSA. This CDR3 contains 15 residues. CDR3 DNA sequence: TGTGCCAGCAGCTTCTATACGGTGAGCACAGATACGCAGTATTTT. Protein: CASSFYTVSTDTQYF. The full variable domain, completed using reference TRBV7-2 and TRBJ2-3, is GAGVSQSPSNKVTEKGKDVELRCDPISGHTALYWYRQSLGQGLEFLIYFQGNSAPDKSGLPSDRFSAERTGGSVSTLTIQRTQQEDSAVYLCASSFYTVSTDTQYFGPGTRLTVL.

V gene TRBV23-1 combines with J gene TRBJ1-6, with TRBD1 as a possible D gene (6 bases). TRBV23-1 belongs to the ORF category, with a function that is uncertain. The CDR3 has 13 amino acids. The V and J ends lost 7 bases and 8 bases respectively, with 12 bases between them. CDR3 loop: CASTGGADSPLHF. CDR3 coding DNA: TGCGCCAGCACGGGGGGGGCTGATTCACCCCTCCACTTT.

The rearrangement uses TRBV4-3 and TRBJ2-2; D ambiguous. CDR3 length equals 14 residues. The V end was cut by 6 bases, the J end by 1 base, with 9 bases between. Germline-derived CDR1 and CDR2 are LGHNA and YSLEER. The CDR3 region is CASSHVGNTGELFF. In nucleotides, the CDR3 is TGCGCCAGCAGTCATGTCGGGAACACCGGGGAGCTGTTTTTT.

This clone was observed a handful of times. The V call is TRBV19, the J call TRBJ2-7, with D unresolved. CDR1 is LNHDA and CDR2 is SQIVND in the germline V gene (reference sequence). V was trimmed by 8 bases and J by 0 bases, leaving 8 bases between them. The CDR3 contains 12 residues. The CDR3 DNA follows: TGTGCCAGTCGGGTCGCCTCCTACGAGCAGTACTTC. This gives the protein CASRVASYEQYF.

The genes are TRBV19 and TRBJ1-6, with D possibly matching TRBD1 (5 bases). V was trimmed by 4 bases and J by 6 bases, leaving 13 bases between them. Germline CDR1 LNHDA, CDR2 SQIVND (reference sequence). The CDR3 totals 15 residues. The CDR3 protein is CASSNFADTNSPLHF. The DNA for the CDR3 is TGTGCCAGTAGTAATTTCGCGGACACTAATTCACCCCTCCACTTT.

The chain has TRBV28 and TRBJ1-2, with TRBD1 matching over 8 bases. Germline lookup yields CDR1 MDHEN and CDR2 SYDVKM. The CDR3 is 14 amino acids. V shed 0 bases and J 3 bases; nucleotides not matched to a gene: 0. CDR3 sequence (DNA): TGTGCCAGCAGTTTATGGGACAGGGACTATGGCTACACCTTC. It encodes CASSLWDRDYGYTF.

The chain employs TRBV7-2 and TRBJ2-5; 8 bases map to TRBD2. Trimming removed 2 bases from V and 5 bases from J; junction bases left unmatched: 7. The CDR3 runs 15 residues. Germline V gene sequence: CDR1 SGHTA, CDR2 FQGNSA. For the CDR3, the DNA is TGTGCCAGCAGCTTAATGGCGGGGGGCTGGGAGACCCAGTACTTC. It translates to CASSLMAGGWETQYF.

The CDR3 bases are TGTGCCAGCACCAAGGGACAAATGAACACTGAAGCTTTCTTT. Translated, it gives CASTKGQMNTEAFF. The rearrangement uses TRBV21-1 and TRBJ1-1; the table's D call, TRBD1, was not checked against the DNA. TRBV21-1 is an annotated pseudogene. This CDR3 is built from 14 residues.